This T cell receptor (beta chain) was found in a study of T cell repertoires and HLA-DP antigens. TCRdb's copy holds only in-frame clones and misses some; the assay was immunoSEQ multiplex PCR. Among fewer than 95,000 clones, roughly 86% were seen once, and the ten largest hold about 1.7%. The CDR3 length is 16 residues. Per germline, CDR1 SGHRS and CDR2 YFSETQ. Losses at the gene ends were 0 bases for V and 7 bases for J; bases not matched to a gene: 5. This clone was observed a single time. What it binds is not known. The receptor was derived from a man in his forties or fifties in good health and CMV-seronegative. Sequencing was performed on CD4+ T cells from PBMCs. The chain links TRBV5-1 to TRBJ2-1; 12 nucleotides line up with TRBD2. CDR3 protein: CASSLDTSGGRNEQFF. The CDR3 DNA reads as TGCGCCAGCAGCTTGGATACTAGCGGGGGGAGGAATGAGCAGTTCTTC.